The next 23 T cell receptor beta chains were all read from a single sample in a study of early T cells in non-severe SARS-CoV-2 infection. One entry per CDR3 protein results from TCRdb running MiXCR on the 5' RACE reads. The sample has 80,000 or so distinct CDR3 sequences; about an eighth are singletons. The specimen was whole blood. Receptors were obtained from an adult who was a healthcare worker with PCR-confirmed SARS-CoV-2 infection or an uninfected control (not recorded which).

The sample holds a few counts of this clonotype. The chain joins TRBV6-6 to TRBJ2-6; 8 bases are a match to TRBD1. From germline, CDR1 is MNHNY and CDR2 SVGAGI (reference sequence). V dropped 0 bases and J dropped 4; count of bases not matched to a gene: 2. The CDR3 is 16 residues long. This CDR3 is CASSYSQGVGANVLTF. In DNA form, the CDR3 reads TGTGCCAGCAGTTACTCACAGGGGGTCGGGGCCAACGTCCTGACTTTC.

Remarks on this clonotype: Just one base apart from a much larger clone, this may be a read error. DNA for the CDR3: TGTGACAGCAGTCACGGAGGCGGTTACAATGAGCAGTTCTTC. Translated, it gives CDSSHGGGYNEQFF. The chain employs TRBV4-2 and TRBJ2-1; D might be TRBD2 (5 bases). The CDR3 loop spans 14 amino acids. Looked up from germline, CDR1 is LGHNA and CDR2 is YNFKEQ.

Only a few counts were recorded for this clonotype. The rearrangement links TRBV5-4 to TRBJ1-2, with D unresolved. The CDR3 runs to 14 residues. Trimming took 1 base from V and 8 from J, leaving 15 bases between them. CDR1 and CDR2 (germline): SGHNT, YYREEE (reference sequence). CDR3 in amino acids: CASSLPGEGHGYTF. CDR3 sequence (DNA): TGTGCCAGCAGCTTGCCCGGGGAGGGTCACGGCTACACCTTC.

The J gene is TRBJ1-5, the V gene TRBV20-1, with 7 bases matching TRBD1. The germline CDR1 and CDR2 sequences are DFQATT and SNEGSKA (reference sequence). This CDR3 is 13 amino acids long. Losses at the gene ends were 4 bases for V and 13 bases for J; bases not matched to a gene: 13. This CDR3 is CSATRGQAIPQHF. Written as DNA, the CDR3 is TGCAGTGCTACCAGAGGACAGGCGATCCCTCAGCATTTT.

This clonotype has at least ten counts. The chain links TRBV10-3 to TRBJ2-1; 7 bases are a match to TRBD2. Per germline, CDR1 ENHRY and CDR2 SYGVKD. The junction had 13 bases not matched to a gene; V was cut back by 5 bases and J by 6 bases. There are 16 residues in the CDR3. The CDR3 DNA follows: TGTGCCATCAGTCTTCTAGCGGAGGGGAGTGTCAATGAGCAGTTCTTC. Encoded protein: CAISLLAEGSVNEQFF.

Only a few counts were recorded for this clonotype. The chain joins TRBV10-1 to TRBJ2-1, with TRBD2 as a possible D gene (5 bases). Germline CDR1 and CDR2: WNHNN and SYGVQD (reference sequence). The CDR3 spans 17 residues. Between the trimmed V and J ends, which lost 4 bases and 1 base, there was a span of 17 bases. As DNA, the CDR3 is TGCGCCAGCAGTGGTGTGACGGGTGGAGGTTCCTACAATGAGCAGTTCTTC. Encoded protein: CASSGVTGGGSYNEQFF.

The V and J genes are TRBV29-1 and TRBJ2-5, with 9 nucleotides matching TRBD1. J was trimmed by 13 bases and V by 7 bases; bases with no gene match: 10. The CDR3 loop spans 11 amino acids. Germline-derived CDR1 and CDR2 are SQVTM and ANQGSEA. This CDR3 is CSAAARDRVYF. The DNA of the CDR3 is TGCAGCGCCGCTGCCCGGGACAGGGTGTACTTC.

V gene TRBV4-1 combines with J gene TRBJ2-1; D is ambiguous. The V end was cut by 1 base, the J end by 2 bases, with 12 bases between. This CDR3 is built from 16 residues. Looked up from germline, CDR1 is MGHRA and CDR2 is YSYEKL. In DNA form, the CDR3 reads TGCGCCAGCAGCCAAGGGCCCGCCCAGACCTACAATGAGCAGTTCTTC. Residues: CASSQGPAQTYNEQFF.

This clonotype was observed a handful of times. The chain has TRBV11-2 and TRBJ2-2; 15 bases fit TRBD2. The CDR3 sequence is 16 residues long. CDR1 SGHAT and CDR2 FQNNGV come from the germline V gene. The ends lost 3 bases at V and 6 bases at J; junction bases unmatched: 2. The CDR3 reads CASSFGLAGGAGELFF. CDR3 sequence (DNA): TGTGCCAGCAGCTTTGGACTAGCGGGAGGGGCCGGGGAGCTGTTTTTT.

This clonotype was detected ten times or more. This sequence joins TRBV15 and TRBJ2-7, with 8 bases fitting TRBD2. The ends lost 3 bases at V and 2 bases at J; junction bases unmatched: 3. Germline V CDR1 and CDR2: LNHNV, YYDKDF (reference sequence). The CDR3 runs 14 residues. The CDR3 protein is CATSREAGAYEQYF. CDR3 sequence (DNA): TGTGCCACCAGCAGGGAAGCGGGAGCCTACGAGCAGTACTTC.

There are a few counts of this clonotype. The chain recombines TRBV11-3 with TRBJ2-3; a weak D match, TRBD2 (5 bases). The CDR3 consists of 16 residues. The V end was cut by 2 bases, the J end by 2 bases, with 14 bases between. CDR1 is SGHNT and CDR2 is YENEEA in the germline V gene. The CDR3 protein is CASSLRTLAVTDTQYF. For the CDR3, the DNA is TGTGCCAGCAGCTTACGGACTCTGGCCGTCACAGATACGCAGTATTTT.

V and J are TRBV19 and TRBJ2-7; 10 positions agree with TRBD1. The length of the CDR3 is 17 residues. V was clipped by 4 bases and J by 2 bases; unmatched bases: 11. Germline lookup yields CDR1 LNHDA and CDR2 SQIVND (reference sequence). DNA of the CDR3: TGTGCCAGTAGTACCGGCGGGACAGGGGTCTTCCCCTACGAGCAGTACTTC. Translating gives CASSTGGTGVFPYEQYF.

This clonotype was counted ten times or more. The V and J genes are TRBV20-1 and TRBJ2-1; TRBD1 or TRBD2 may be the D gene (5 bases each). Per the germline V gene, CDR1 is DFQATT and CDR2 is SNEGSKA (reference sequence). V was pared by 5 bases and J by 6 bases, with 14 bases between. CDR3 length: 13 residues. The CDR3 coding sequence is TGCAGTGCTGGGGACCCGATGGTCAATGAGCAGTTCTTC. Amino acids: CSAGDPMVNEQFF.

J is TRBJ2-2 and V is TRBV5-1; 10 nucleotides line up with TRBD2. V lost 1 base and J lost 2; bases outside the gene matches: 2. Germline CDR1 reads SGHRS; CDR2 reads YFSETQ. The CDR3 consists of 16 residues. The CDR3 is CASSLRTSGNTGELFF. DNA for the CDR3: TGCGCCAGCAGCTTGAGGACTAGCGGTAACACCGGGGAGCTGTTTTTT.

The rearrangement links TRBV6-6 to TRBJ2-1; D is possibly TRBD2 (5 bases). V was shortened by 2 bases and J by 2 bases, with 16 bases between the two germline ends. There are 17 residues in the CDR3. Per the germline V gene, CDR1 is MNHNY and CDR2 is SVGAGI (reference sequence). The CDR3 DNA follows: TGTGCCAGCAGTTACCCTAAAGCGGTCAAAACCTACAATGAGCAGTTCTTC. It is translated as CASSYPKAVKTYNEQFF.

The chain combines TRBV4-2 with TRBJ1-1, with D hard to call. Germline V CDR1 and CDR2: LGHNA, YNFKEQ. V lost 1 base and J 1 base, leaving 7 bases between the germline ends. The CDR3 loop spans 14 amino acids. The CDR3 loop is CASSQVGENTEAFF. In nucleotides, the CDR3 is TGTGCCAGCAGCCAAGTGGGAGAGAACACTGAAGCTTTCTTT.

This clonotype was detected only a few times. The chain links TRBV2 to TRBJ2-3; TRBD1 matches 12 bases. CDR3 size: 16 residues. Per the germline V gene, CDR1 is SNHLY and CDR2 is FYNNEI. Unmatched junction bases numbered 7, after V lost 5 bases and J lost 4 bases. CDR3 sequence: CASSFFGTGGPDTQYF. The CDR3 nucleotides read TGTGCCAGCAGTTTCTTTGGGACAGGGGGCCCAGATACGCAGTATTTT.

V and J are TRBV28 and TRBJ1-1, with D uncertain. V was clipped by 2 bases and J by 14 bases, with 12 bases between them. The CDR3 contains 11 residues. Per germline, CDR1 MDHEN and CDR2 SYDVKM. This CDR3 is CASSLSGRGFF. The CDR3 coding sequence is TGTGCCAGCAGTTTAAGCGGGAGAGGCTTCTTT.

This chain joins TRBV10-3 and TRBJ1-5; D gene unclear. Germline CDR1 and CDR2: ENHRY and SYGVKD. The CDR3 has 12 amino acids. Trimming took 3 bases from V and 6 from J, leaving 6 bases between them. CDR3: CAISDRPQPQHF. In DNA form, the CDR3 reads TGTGCCATCAGTGACCGTCCTCAGCCCCAGCATTTT.

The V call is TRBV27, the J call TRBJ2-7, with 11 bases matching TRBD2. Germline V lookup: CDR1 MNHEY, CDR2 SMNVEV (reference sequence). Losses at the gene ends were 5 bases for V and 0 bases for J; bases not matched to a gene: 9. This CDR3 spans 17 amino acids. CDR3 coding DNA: TGTGCCAGCAGTCTGACTAGCGGGACCCTAAGCTCCTACGAGCAGTACTTC. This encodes CASSLTSGTLSSYEQYF.

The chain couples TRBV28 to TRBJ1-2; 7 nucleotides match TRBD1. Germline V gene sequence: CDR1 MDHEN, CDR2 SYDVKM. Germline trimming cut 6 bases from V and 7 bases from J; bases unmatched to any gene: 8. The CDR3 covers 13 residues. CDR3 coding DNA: TGTGCCAGCAGGAGAGGGACAGATGCTGGCTACACCTTC. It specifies CASRRGTDAGYTF.

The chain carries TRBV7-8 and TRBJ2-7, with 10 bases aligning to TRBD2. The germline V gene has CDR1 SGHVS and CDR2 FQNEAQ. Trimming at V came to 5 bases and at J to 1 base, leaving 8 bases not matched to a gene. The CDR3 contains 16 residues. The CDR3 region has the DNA TGTGCCAGCAGCCGAGGCCTAGCGGGAGTTTCCTACGAGCAGTACTTC. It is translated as CASSRGLAGVSYEQYF.

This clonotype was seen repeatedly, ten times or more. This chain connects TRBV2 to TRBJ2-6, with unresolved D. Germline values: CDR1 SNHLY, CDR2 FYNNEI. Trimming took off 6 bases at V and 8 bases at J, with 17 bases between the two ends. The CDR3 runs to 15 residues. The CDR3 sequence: CASSTDAAIPNVLTF. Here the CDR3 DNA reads TGTGCCAGCAGCACGGACGCCGCTATTCCCAACGTCCTGACTTTC.